This passage covers 8 T cell receptor beta chains from one sample sequenced in a study of identical twins. TCRdb processed the 5' RACE reads anew with MiXCR; each CDR3 protein has one entry. The sample records 550,000 to 800,000 distinct CDR3 sequences, less than 9% being singletons. These sequences were also reported in another study, on yellow fever vaccine responses in identical twins.

Sequencing input: PBMCs. The receptors were gathered from a woman aged 18-29 years in good health.

CDR3 sequence: CASSSGQGEQYV. CDR3 nucleotides: TGCGCCAGCAGCTCCGGACAGGGCGAGCAGTACGTC. This sequence joins TRBV5-1 and TRBJ2-7; TRBD1 matches at 8 bases. Germline CDR1 SGHRS, CDR2 YFSETQ. The V segment lost 3 bases and the J segment 6 bases; nucleotides outside the gene matches: 2. CDR3 size: 12 residues.

In its sample, this clonotype was seen a few times. The chain joins TRBV11-2 to TRBJ2-3; the match to TRBD2 covers 8 bases. CDR1 is SGHAT, CDR2 FQNNGV, per germline. Unmatched junction bases numbered 9, after V lost 5 bases and J lost 5 bases. The CDR3 spans 15 residues. Here the CDR3 DNA reads TGTGCCAGCAGCAGACAGCGGGGGCGGAGAGATACGCAGTATTTT. Residues: CASSRQRGRRDTQYF.

The genes are TRBV7-9 and TRBJ2-1, with TRBD2 identical over 7 bases. The CDR3 consists of 15 residues. Unmatched junction bases numbered 7, after V lost 6 bases and J lost 2 bases. Looked up from germline, CDR1 is SEHNR and CDR2 is FQNEAQ (reference sequence). The CDR3 coding sequence is TGTGCCAGCAGTACAAGCGGGAATCCCTACAATGAGCAGTTCTTC. It specifies CASSTSGNPYNEQFF.

This clonotype was detected a few times. V gene TRBV27 combines with J gene TRBJ2-7, with D maybe TRBD2 (7 bases). The length of the CDR3 is 14 residues. The V gene's germline CDR1 is MNHEY and CDR2 SMNVEV (reference sequence). Trimming removed 5 bases from V and 0 bases from J, with 11 bases in between. CDR3 DNA: TGTGCCAGCAGTCAGGGGACTAACTCCTACGAGCAGTACTTC. This codes for CASSQGTNSYEQYF.

This clonotype has a handful of counts. The V call is TRBV18, the J call TRBJ1-1; D gene uncertain. Looked up from germline, CDR1 is KGHSH and CDR2 is LQKENI. This CDR3 has 15 amino acids. The ends were cut back, 1 base at V and 1 base at J, with 10 bases in the middle. CDR3 protein: CASSPRQVQNTEAFF. In DNA, the CDR3 is TGTGCCAGCTCACCACGGCAGGTCCAGAACACTGAAGCTTTCTTT.

This clonotype was counted many times. The chain joins TRBV4-1 to TRBJ2-2; D may be TRBD2 (5 bases). Germline assignment: CDR1 MGHRA and CDR2 YSYEKL. V lost 4 bases, J lost 4 bases, and 16 bases lay in between. The CDR3 totals 16 residues. The CDR3 sequence: CASSPRDDYLTGELFF. Written as DNA, the CDR3 is TGCGCCAGCAGCCCGCGCGACGACTACCTCACCGGGGAGCTGTTTTTT.

The chain links TRBV12-3 or TRBV12-4 to TRBJ2-7; a possible D gene is TRBD1 (6 bases). V lost 3 bases and J 0 bases, leaving 12 bases between the germline ends. The CDR3 length is 15 residues. The CDR3 reads CASSFWGQSSYEQYF. CDR3 nucleotides: TGTGCCAGCAGTTTTTGGGGACAAAGCTCCTACGAGCAGTACTTC.

The chain is built from TRBV12-5 and TRBJ2-2; D may match TRBD1 or TRBD2 (6 bases each). The CDR3 runs to 15 residues. Trimming took off 3 bases at V and 4 bases at J, with 12 bases between the two ends. CDR1 is LGHNT and CDR2 is FRNRAP in the germline V gene. The CDR3 DNA reads TGTGCTAGTGGTTTTGGCAGGGGAGGCACCGGGGAGCTGTTTTTT. It translates to CASGFGRGGTGELFF.